This T cell receptor beta chain comes out of a study of cytomegalovirus exposure and HLA in healthy donors. Germline lookup yields CDR1 LGHNA and CDR2 YNFKEQ. With 2 bases clipped from V and 10 bases from J, the junction kept 20 bases outside the gene matches. The CDR3 runs to 21 residues. Study observations and caveats: What a later analysis reportedly showed was that an Asian-associated ancestry cluster had fewer N-insertions than the roughly 720-donor mean. Earlier analysis yielded a pattern in which most TCR beta V segments were productive about 90% or about 30% of the time. CMV serostatus alone was available as immune exposure information. Clonal expansion was found to be greater in HLA-associated TCR beta chains than in equally common others in a later analysis.

The PCR made use of 60 Vbeta and 13 Jbeta primers. Only in-frame clones appear in the TCRdb table, and some are missing; sequencing was by immunoSEQ multiplex PCR. This sample has 150,000 to 200,000 clones, with 70% to 85% found just once. In its sample, this clone was seen a few times. Its antigen remains unknown. The chain combines TRBV4-2 with TRBJ2-1; 16 bases fit TRBD2. The sequenced material came from PBMCs. This clonotype was obtained from a man aged 35-49 years in good health and CMV-seropositive. Here the CDR3 DNA reads TGTGCCAGCAGCCAAACCTCACCCGGGACTAGCGGGAGGGCCCTCGAGGGGGAGCAGTTCTTC. Translating it yields CASSQTSPGTSGRALEGEQFF.